These 20 T cell receptor beta chains came from one sample sequenced in a study of blood T cells in healthy people across ages. Alongside a J-beta primer mix, a sample-barcoded 5' primer served in a second PCR lasting roughly 7 to 11 cycles. Each CDR3 protein is one row after TCRdb ran MiXCR on the 5' RACE reads. The sample lists approximately 1,100,000 distinct CDR3 sequences, under 45% occurring once. The material sequenced was blood. These receptors came from a woman in her fifties or sixties in good health.

Only a few counts were recorded for this clonotype. The chain is built from TRBV11-2 and TRBJ2-7, with D possibly TRBD1 on 6 matching bases. Trimming cost V 2 bases and J 5 bases, with 13 bases left between them. Germline CDR1 is SGHAT and CDR2 is FQNNGV. This CDR3 has 14 amino acids. This CDR3 reads CASSLNTGMHEQYF. CDR3 coding DNA: TGTGCCAGCAGCTTAAACACAGGGATGCACGAGCAGTACTTC.

The chain combines TRBV28 with TRBJ1-2, with a weak D call TRBD1 (6 bases). Germline lookup yields CDR1 MDHEN and CDR2 SYDVKM. V dropped 6 bases and J dropped 1 base, with 15 bases sitting between them. This CDR3 has 15 residues. CDR3 sequence: CASRRGGNSNYGYTF. The CDR3 DNA sequence: TGTGCCAGCAGAAGGGGGGGAAATAGTAACTATGGCTACACCTTC.

This clonotype was found a few times. V gene TRBV15 combines with J gene TRBJ1-1; weak D call: TRBD1 (6 bases). Trimming pared 8 bases from V and 4 bases from J, leaving 26 bases between. The germline CDR1 and CDR2 sequences are LNHNV and YYDKDF (reference sequence). The CDR3 is 17 residues long. CDR3 region: CATEKTGGRGEGTEAFF. CDR3 sequence (DNA): TGTGCCACCGAGAAAACCGGGGGCAGGGGTGAGGGCACTGAAGCTTTCTTT. Combining the CDR3 with reference TRBV15 and TRBJ1-1 gives the whole variable domain DAMVIQNPRYQVTQFGKPVTLSCSQTLNHNVMYWYQQKSSQAPKLLFHYYDKDFNNEADTPDNFQSRRPNTSFCFLDIRSPGLGDTAMYLCATEKTGGRGEGTEAFFGQGTRLTVV.

Concerning this clonotype: Just one base apart from a much larger clone, this may be a read error. The J gene is TRBJ2-7, the V gene TRBV27; 7 bases agree with TRBD1. The CDR3 is 15 residues long. In germline, CDR1 is MNHEY, CDR2 SMNVEV (reference sequence). Germline trimming cut 6 bases from V and 2 bases from J; bases unmatched to any gene: 10. CDR3 residues: CASSVDRASPYEQYF. DNA of the CDR3: TGTGCCAGCAGCGTCGACAGGGCGAGTCCCTACGAGCAGTACTTC.

This clonotype came up a few times. J is TRBJ1-2 and V is TRBV20-1; 8 nucleotides align to TRBD1. This CDR3 has 15 residues. V was clipped by 4 bases and J by 2 bases; unmatched bases: 9. Germline V gene lookup returns CDR1 DFQATT and CDR2 SNEGSKA (reference sequence). The CDR3 sequence is CSAMFPGGRNYGYTF. Here the CDR3 DNA reads TGCAGTGCTATGTTTCCAGGGGGCCGAAACTATGGCTACACCTTC.

Only a few counts were recorded for this clonotype. This chain links TRBV27 with TRBJ2-7; the D is unclear. The V end lost 3 bases, the J end lost 3 bases, and 15 bases lay between the germline ends. Germline assignment: CDR1 MNHEY and CDR2 SMNVEV (reference sequence). The CDR3 loop spans 15 amino acids. The CDR3 DNA sequence: TGTGCCAGCAGTTTCGAGGCATCTTCGCGCTACGAGCAGTACTTC. Translating it yields CASSFEASSRYEQYF.

This clonotype has just one count. This chain joins TRBV27 and TRBJ2-3, with no clear D. CDR3 size: 15 residues. V dropped 3 bases and J dropped 4 bases, with 14 bases sitting between them. Germline values: CDR1 MNHEY, CDR2 SMNVEV (reference sequence). The CDR3 reads CASSFEARVPDTQYF. CDR3 coding DNA: TGTGCCAGCAGTTTCGAGGCGCGCGTCCCAGATACGCAGTATTTT.

This chain uses TRBV29-1 with TRBJ1-2; the match to TRBD1 covers 8 bases. The CDR3 sequence is 15 residues long. With V trimmed by 3 bases and J by 2 bases, 8 bases remained unmatched. Germline CDR1 SQVTM, CDR2 ANQGSEA. The DNA for the CDR3 is TGCAGCGTTGAGGACGCAGGACAGGGAAACTATGGCTACACCTTC. Translated, it gives CSVEDAGQGNYGYTF.

In this sample, this clonotype turned up a few times. The chain links TRBV7-6 to TRBJ1-6; 7 bases line up with TRBD1. This CDR3 spans 15 amino acids. Looked up from germline, CDR1 is SGHVS and CDR2 is FNYEAQ. Trimming took 1 base from V and 12 from J; bases not matched to a gene: 9. CDR3 sequence (DNA): TGTGCCAGCAGCTTAGAAGCAACAGGGGTGGGACCCCTCCACTTT. This sequence encodes CASSLEATGVGPLHF.

This clonotype was counted between two and nine times. The rearrangement links TRBV6-2 or TRBV6-3 to TRBJ2-5; D is unclear. The V end was cut by 7 bases, the J end by 4 bases, with 16 bases between. The CDR3 spans 14 residues. Looked up from germline, CDR1 is MNHEY and CDR2 is SVGEGT. CDR3: CASTPQRVSETQYF. For the CDR3, the DNA is TGTGCCAGCACCCCGCAAAGGGTATCAGAGACCCAGTACTTC.

The chain joins TRBV20-1 to TRBJ1-2; no clear D. The V end was cut by 0 bases, the J end by 1 base, with 6 bases between. The V gene's germline CDR1 is DFQATT and CDR2 SNEGSKA (reference sequence). The CDR3 is 13 residues long. This CDR3 is CSARDPYNYGYTF. The CDR3, as DNA: TGCAGTGCTAGAGATCCATATAACTATGGCTACACCTTC.

The chain uses TRBV20-1 and TRBJ2-4, with D possibly matching TRBD1 (6 bases). This CDR3 spans 15 amino acids. Germline V gene lookup returns CDR1 DFQATT and CDR2 SNEGSKA (reference sequence). V was shortened by 3 bases and J by 13 bases, with 25 bases between the two germline ends. As DNA, the CDR3 is TGCAGTGCTAGGACAGATACAGGGACCCCCCGTGAGCAGTACTTC. It translates to CSARTDTGTPREQYF.

This clonotype was seen only a few times. The V gene is TRBV5-5, the J gene TRBJ2-1, with TRBD2 as a possible D gene (6 bases). The CDR3 runs to 14 residues. The V and J ends lost 2 bases and 7 bases respectively, with 13 bases between them. CDR1 and CDR2 (germline): SGHKS, YYEKEE (reference sequence). The CDR3 loop reads CASSLGTLQNEQFF. As DNA, the CDR3 is TGTGCCAGCAGCTTAGGGACTCTCCAGAATGAGCAGTTCTTC.

Ten or more counts support this clonotype. This chain joins TRBV12-3 or TRBV12-4 and TRBJ2-1; D not resolved. The CDR3 runs 12 residues. With 2 bases removed from V and 8 bases from J, the gap between germline ends came to 7 bases. The CDR3: CASSLLSYEQFF. DNA of the CDR3: TGTGCCAGCAGTTTACTGTCGTATGAGCAGTTCTTC.

This clonotype turned up a few times. The J gene is TRBJ1-2, the V gene TRBV4-2; 7 bases fit TRBD1. The CDR3 runs 14 residues. V dropped 0 bases and J dropped 6; count of bases not matched to a gene: 4. Per the germline V gene, CDR1 is LGHNA and CDR2 is YNFKEQ. CDR3 in DNA: TGTGCCAGCAGCCAAGATTTGACAGGGCATGGCTACACCTTC. Translating gives CASSQDLTGHGYTF.

As regards this clonotype: At one of its ends the junction is not consistent with the germline gene, which may arise from a read error. The rearrangement links TRBV25-1 to TRBJ2-2, with 7 bases that match TRBD2. CDR3 length: 14 residues. In germline, CDR1 is MGHDK, CDR2 SYGVNS. CDR3 nucleotide sequence: TGCAACCTTATACAGGCGGGAGTTACCGGGGAGCTGTTTTTT. It yields the protein CNLIQAGVTGELFF. Together with reference TRBV25-1 and TRBJ2-2, the CDR3 gives the full variable domain: EADIYQTPRYLVIGTGKKITLECSQTMGHDKMYWYQQDPGMELHLIHYSYGVNSTEKGDLSSESTVSRIRTEHFPLTLESARPSHTSQYLCNLIQAGVTGELFFGEGSRLTVL.

The table lists this clonotype with a few counts. Being one base from a much bigger clone, this may be a read error. The chain carries TRBV27 and TRBJ1-1; the D is unclear. CDR1 is MNHEY, CDR2 SMNVEV, per germline (reference sequence). The CDR3 consists of 13 residues. V was pared by 8 bases and J by 7 bases, with 17 bases between. CDR3 in amino acids: CASGPRAPGEAFF. CDR3 nucleotide sequence: TGTGCCAGCGGCCCCCGGGCGCCGGGTGAAGCTTTCTTT.

This clonotype was counted between two and nine times. The chain uses TRBV21-1 and TRBJ2-7; the tabulated D call, TRBD1, remains unverified against the DNA. TRBV21-1 constitutes a pseudogene. This CDR3 spans 16 amino acids. CDR3 sequence: CASSKVQGPSTYEQYF. The DNA of the CDR3 is TGTGCCAGCAGCAAAGTACAGGGGCCTTCAACCTACGAGCAGTACTTC.

This clonotype was picked up a small number of times. The CDR3 DNA sequence: TGTGCCAGCAGGGCGGGAGCGGGGCATCTGTTTTTT. As protein: CASRAGAGHLFF. The chain employs TRBV6-2 or TRBV6-3 and TRBJ2-2, with 7 nucleotides matching TRBD2. This CDR3 region has 12 residues. In germline, CDR1 is MNHEY, CDR2 SVGEGT. V trimming: 6 bases; J trimming: 14 bases; junction bases outside the gene matches: 9.

The DNA of the CDR3 is TGTGCCAGCAGCTTAGTAGCCATGAACACTGAAGCTTTCTTT. This gives the protein CASSLVAMNTEAFF. The chain recombines TRBV7-9 with TRBJ1-1; no reliable D call. The V gene lost 1 base and the J gene lost 0 bases, with 6 bases spanning the gap. Germline V gene data show CDR1 as SEHNR and CDR2 as FQNEAQ (reference sequence). The CDR3 covers 14 residues. Complete variable domain (other parts from reference TRBV7-9 and TRBJ1-1): DTGVSQNPRHKITKRGQNVTFRCDPISEHNRLYWYRQTLGQGPEFLTYFQNEAQLEKSRLLSDRFSAERPKGSFSTLEIQRTEQGDSAMYLCASSLVAMNTEAFFGQGTRLTVV.